The 16 T cell receptor beta chains below were found in one sample sequenced in a study of cytomegalovirus exposure and HLA in healthy donors. The PCR ran on 60 Vbeta and 13 Jbeta primers. Only in-frame clones appear in the TCRdb table, and some are missing; sequencing was by immunoSEQ multiplex PCR. The repertoire consists of roughly 180,000 clones, with approximately 80% occurring once and the leading ten covering under 6%. Material: PBMCs. Receptors originate from a woman aged 50 to 65 in good health and CMV-seropositive.

The sample holds a few counts of this clone. The V gene is TRBV7-2, the J gene TRBJ1-3; D possibly corresponds to TRBD1 (5 bases). Germline CDR1 reads SGHTA; CDR2 reads FQGNSA. This CDR3 comprises 15 residues. V shed 5 bases and J shed 0 bases, with 11 bases lying between them. CDR3 nucleotide sequence: TGTGCCAGCAGCCTTGGACACCCCTCTGGAAACACCATATATTTT. This encodes CASSLGHPSGNTIYF.

CDR3: CASPIPRAGGCGYGYTF. CDR3 coding DNA: TGTGCAAGTCCCATCCCGAGAGCAGGGGGCTGCGGCTATGGCTACACCTTC. V is TRBV12-2 and J is TRBJ1-2; the DNA was not compared with TRBD1, the D call given in the table. TRBV12-2 corresponds to a pseudogene. CDR3 length: 17 amino acids.

This clone turned up a few times. Other DNA sequences within the sample encode an identical CDR3. The rearrangement uses TRBV5-1 and TRBJ1-1; D is possibly TRBD1 (6 bases). V was pared by 0 bases and J by 1 base, with 7 bases between. Germline CDR1 is SGHRS and CDR2 is YFSETQ. CDR3 length equals 14 residues. The CDR3 DNA reads as TGCGCCAGCAGCTTGGGGACAGCGAACACTGAAGCTTTCTTT. Its protein is CASSLGTANTEAFF.

The CDR3 region is CASRRIDRGEAFF. The CDR3 nucleotides are TGTGCCAGTAGGAGGATCGACAGGGGGGAGGCTTTCTTT. The V gene is TRBV2, the J gene TRBJ1-1; 9 bases align to TRBD1. This CDR3 is built from 13 residues. Germline lookup yields CDR1 SNHLY and CDR2 FYNNEI. V was pared by 9 bases and J by 11 bases, with 13 bases of the junction left unmatched.

This chain joins TRBV7-6 and TRBJ2-7; perhaps TRBD2 as D (6 bases). The germline CDR1 and CDR2 sequences are SGHVS and FNYEAQ. The ends were cut back, 7 bases at V and 2 bases at J, with 12 bases in the middle. The CDR3 has 13 residues. CDR3 bases: TGTGCCAGCACCCACGGGGGACCCTACGAGCAGTACTTC. This codes for CASTHGGPYEQYF.

V gene TRBV5-8 combines with J gene TRBJ1-2; D is uncertain. Looked up from germline, CDR1 is SGHTS and CDR2 is YDEGEE. Trimming removed 1 base at V and 14 bases at J, with 12 bases between. The CDR3 loop spans 11 amino acids. CDR3 region: CASSLSQPGTF. CDR3 sequence (DNA): TGTGCCAGCAGCTTGAGCCAGCCCGGGACCTTC.

The chain recombines TRBV27 with TRBJ2-2; D call uncertain. Germline CDR1 MNHEY, CDR2 SMNVEV (reference sequence). CDR3 length equals 14 residues. Trimming pared 2 bases from V and 5 bases from J, leaving 9 bases between. This chain's CDR3 is CASSLRVRTGELFF. The CDR3 coding sequence is TGTGCCAGCAGTTTACGAGTGAGGACCGGGGAGCTGTTTTTT.

This sequence joins TRBV7-2 and TRBJ1-5, with D possibly being TRBD1 (5 bases). This CDR3 is built from 15 residues. Germline V gene lookup returns CDR1 SGHTA and CDR2 FQGNSA. Trimming removed 2 bases at V and 6 bases at J, with 14 bases between. The chain's CDR3 is CASSLLIGGSQPQHF. The CDR3 nucleotides are TGTGCCAGCAGCTTACTGATCGGGGGTAGTCAGCCCCAGCATTTT.

The genes are TRBV7-6 and TRBJ2-2; unclear D gene. The CDR3 contains 15 residues. The V end was cut by 6 bases, the J end by 1 base, with 12 bases between. CDR1 SGHVS and CDR2 FNYEAQ come from the germline V gene. The CDR3 loop reads CASSISYGNTGELFF. In DNA, the CDR3 is TGTGCCAGCAGTATAAGCTACGGGAACACCGGGGAGCTGTTTTTT.

The V gene is TRBV5-1, the J gene TRBJ2-5; 9 bases are a match to TRBD2. The J call is uncertain, as TRBJ2-7 better fits the DNA end. Germline CDR1 and CDR2: SGHRS and YFSETQ. The CDR3 totals 17 residues. The CDR3 bases are TGCGCCAGCAGCTTGACCTCTTCCGGGACTAGCAGCTACGAGCAGTACTTC. Amino acids: CASSLTSSGTSSYEQYF.

This clone was observed a single time. The V call is TRBV7-3, the J call TRBJ1-2; D remains ambiguous. Per germline, CDR1 SGHTA and CDR2 FQGTGA. This CDR3 has 14 amino acids. V was trimmed by 0 bases and J by 2 bases, leaving 7 bases between them. The CDR3 DNA follows: TGTGCCAGCAGCTTAACGTACCAGAACTATGGCTACACCTTC. This gives the protein CASSLTYQNYGYTF.

In this sample, this clone turned up once. The rearrangement uses TRBV6-1 and TRBJ2-1, with D tentatively TRBD2 (5 bases). With 5 bases removed from V and 0 bases from J, the gap between germline ends came to 11 bases. This CDR3 region has 15 residues. CDR1 is MNHNS and CDR2 is SASEGT in the germline V gene. CDR3 loop: CASSLEASSYNEQFF. The CDR3 DNA reads as TGTGCCAGCAGTTTGGAGGCATCCTCCTACAATGAGCAGTTCTTC.

A few counts support this clone. This chain uses TRBV7-9 with TRBJ1-5, with TRBD1 identical over 7 bases. V shed 6 bases, J shed 2 bases, and the junction held 7 bases outside the gene matches. There are 15 residues in the CDR3. Germline V gene sequence: CDR1 SEHNR, CDR2 FQNEAQ (reference sequence). CDR3 DNA sequence: TGTGCCAGCAGTTCCGACAGGGTGGGCAATCAGCCCCAGCATTTT. Protein product: CASSSDRVGNQPQHF.

The chain joins TRBV5-1 to TRBJ2-5; perhaps TRBD1 as D (5 bases). Germline CDR1 and CDR2: SGHRS and YFSETQ. V was trimmed by 2 bases and J by 1 base, leaving 6 bases between them. CDR3 length: 13 residues. CDR3 DNA: TGCGCCAGCAGCTTCACAGGCCAAGAGACCCAGTACTTC. Residues: CASSFTGQETQYF.

This clone was picked up one time. The genes are TRBV27 and TRBJ2-2; TRBD1 matches at 8 bases. CDR1 is MNHEY, CDR2 SMNVEV, per germline (reference sequence). The CDR3 consists of 14 residues. The trim removed 9 bases at V and 4 bases at J, leaving 7 bases unmatched. CDR3 protein: CASRRTGSTGELFF. CDR3 DNA: TGTGCCAGTCGAAGGACAGGGTCCACCGGGGAGCTGTTTTTT.

This chain uses TRBV29-1 with TRBJ2-7, with D perhaps TRBD2 (6 bases). Germline V lookup: CDR1 SQVTM, CDR2 ANQGSEA. The CDR3 runs to 16 residues. V shed 2 bases and J shed 4 bases, with 21 bases lying between them. CDR3 coding DNA: TGCAGCGTTGAAACCCTCGGGAAAGGGGCGGGGTACGAGCAGTACTTC. The encoded protein is CSVETLGKGAGYEQYF.